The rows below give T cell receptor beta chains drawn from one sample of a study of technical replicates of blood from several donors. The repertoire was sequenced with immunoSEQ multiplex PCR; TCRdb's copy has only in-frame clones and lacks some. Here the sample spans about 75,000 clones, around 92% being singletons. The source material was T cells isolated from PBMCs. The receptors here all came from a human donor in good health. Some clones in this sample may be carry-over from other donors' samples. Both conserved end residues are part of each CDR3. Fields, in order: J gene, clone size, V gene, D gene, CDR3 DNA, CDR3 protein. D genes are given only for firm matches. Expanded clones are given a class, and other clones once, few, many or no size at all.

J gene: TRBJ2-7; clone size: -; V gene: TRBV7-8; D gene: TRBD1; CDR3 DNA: TGTGCCAGCAGCTTCCAGACAGGGGTCGAGCAGTACTTC; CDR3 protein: CASSFQTGVEQYF
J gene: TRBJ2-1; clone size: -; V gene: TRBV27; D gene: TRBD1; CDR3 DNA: TGTGCCAGCACCCCGAGGGGACAGTTGAGGCACAATGAGCAGTTCTTC; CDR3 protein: CASTPRGQLRHNEQFF
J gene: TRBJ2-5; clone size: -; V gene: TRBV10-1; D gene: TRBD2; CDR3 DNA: TGCGCCACCGCACGGGAGGGATTGGAGACCCAGTACTTC; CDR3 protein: CATAREGLETQYF
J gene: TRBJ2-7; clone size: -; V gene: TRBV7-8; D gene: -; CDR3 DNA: TGTGCCAGCAGCTCGGGGGGACAGGCCTACGAGCAGTACTTC; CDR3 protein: CASSSGGQAYEQYF
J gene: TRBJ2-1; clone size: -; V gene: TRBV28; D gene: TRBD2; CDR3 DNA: TGTGCCAGCTCGAGCCCCCTAGCGGGAGTATCGAATGAGCAGTTCTTC; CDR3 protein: CASSSPLAGVSNEQFF
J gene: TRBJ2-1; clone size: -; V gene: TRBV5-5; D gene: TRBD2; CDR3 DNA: TGTGCCAGCAGCGGGGGACTAGCGGGGTACAATGAGCAGTTCTTC; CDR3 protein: CASSGGLAGYNEQFF
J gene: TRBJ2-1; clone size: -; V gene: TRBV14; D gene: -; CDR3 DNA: TGTGCCAGCAGCCAGGATATGATTCAGCGGAGCTCCTACAATGAGCAGTTCTTC; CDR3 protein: CASSQDMIQRSSYNEQFF
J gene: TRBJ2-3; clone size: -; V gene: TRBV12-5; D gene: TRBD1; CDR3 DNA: TGTGCTAGTGGTTTGGATACTTGGGACAGGGTCACAGATACGCAGTATTTT; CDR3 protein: CASGLDTWDRVTDTQYF
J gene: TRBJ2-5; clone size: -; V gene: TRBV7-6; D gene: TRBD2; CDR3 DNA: TGTGCCAGCAGCTTGGGGACTAGCGGGCAAGAGACCCAGTACTTC; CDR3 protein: CASSLGTSGQETQYF
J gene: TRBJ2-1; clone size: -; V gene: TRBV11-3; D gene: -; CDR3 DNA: TGTGCCAGCAGCCGGTTGGGCAGTCCCAATGAGCAGTTCTTC; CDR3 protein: CASSRLGSPNEQFF
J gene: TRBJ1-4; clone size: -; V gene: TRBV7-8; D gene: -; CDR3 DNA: TGTGCCAGCAGCCAGGGGCCTTCAGGTGAAAAACTGTTTTTT; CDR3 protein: CASSQGPSGEKLFF
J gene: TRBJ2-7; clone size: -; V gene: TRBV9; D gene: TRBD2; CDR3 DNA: TGTGCCAGCAGCGTAGAAGGACTAGGGCAATACGAGCAGTACTTC; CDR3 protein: CASSVEGLGQYEQYF
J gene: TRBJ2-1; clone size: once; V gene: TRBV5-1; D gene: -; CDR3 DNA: TGCGCCAGCAGCTTGGGGCGGGATAGCTCCTACAATGAGCAGTTCTTC; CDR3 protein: CASSLGRDSSYNEQFF